These 6 T cell receptor beta chains share one sample of origin, sequenced in a study of shared clonotypes between healthy human individuals. TCRdb's copy holds only in-frame clones and misses some; the assay was immunoSEQ multiplex PCR. Of over a million clones listed, approximately 98% were seen once; the top ten hold around 0.47%. The specimen sequenced was naive CD4+ T cells sorted from blood. Stated subset: CD45RA+ positively selected. The receptors originated from a man younger than 40 in good health.

Concerning this clone: Additional DNA sequences in this sample encode the identical CDR3. V gene TRBV7-9 combines with J gene TRBJ1-1; D gene ambiguous. Trimming took off 8 bases at V and 3 bases at J, with 7 bases between the two ends. The CDR3 length is 11 residues. Per the germline V gene, CDR1 is SEHNR and CDR2 is FQNEAQ (reference sequence). CDR3 protein: CASGGYTEAFF. The DNA of the CDR3 is TGTGCCAGCGGAGGATACACTGAAGCTTTCTTT.

The rearrangement links TRBV14 to TRBJ2-7; no clear D gene. The CDR3 loop spans 13 amino acids. Germline CDR1 and CDR2: SGHDN and FVKESK. Trimming removed 1 base from V and 0 bases from J, with 4 bases in between. The CDR3 here is CASSQGGSYEQYF. The CDR3 DNA reads as TGTGCCAGCAGCCAAGGAGGCTCCTACGAGCAGTACTTC.

The chain links TRBV18 to TRBJ2-7; no reliable D call. Germline V gene data show CDR1 as KGHSH and CDR2 as LQKENI. Trimming took 1 base from V and 4 from J, leaving 17 bases between them. The CDR3 totals 16 residues. CDR3 sequence: CASSPQGRPVRYEQYF. CDR3 DNA: TGTGCCAGCTCACCACAAGGACGCCCGGTGAGATACGAGCAGTACTTC. Based on the CDR3 plus reference TRBV18 and TRBJ2-7, the full variable domain is NAGVMQNPRHLVRRRGQEARLRCSPMKGHSHVYWYRQLPEEGLKFMVYLQKENIIDESGMPKERFSAEFPKEGPSILRIQQVVRGDSAAYFCASSPQGRPVRYEQYFGPGTRLTVT.

The chain recombines TRBV6-4 with TRBJ1-1; unclear D gene. CDR3 length: 13 amino acids. Trimming shortened V by 5 bases and J by 0 bases, and 7 bases separated the two germline ends. Per germline, CDR1 MRHNA and CDR2 SNTAGT. The CDR3 is CASSKDLNTEAFF. In nucleotides, the CDR3 is TGTGCCAGCAGTAAAGACCTGAACACTGAAGCTTTCTTT.

The genes are TRBV10-1 and TRBJ2-1; D ambiguous. CDR1 is WNHNN, CDR2 SYGVQD, per germline (reference sequence). V was shortened by 3 bases and J by 0 bases, with 3 bases between the two germline ends. The CDR3 runs to 13 residues. CDR3 loop: CASSDSSYNEQFF. The CDR3 DNA follows: TGCGCCAGCAGTGACAGCTCCTACAATGAGCAGTTCTTC.

V usage is TRBV9 and J usage is TRBJ2-2; D is ambiguous. V lost 3 bases, J lost 5 bases, and 14 bases lay in between. Per the germline V gene, CDR1 is SGDLS and CDR2 is YYNGEE. CDR3 length: 15 amino acids. For the CDR3, the DNA is TGTGCCAGCAGCGCTTCACCTCGTATTACCGGGGAGCTGTTTTTT. Amino acid sequence: CASSASPRITGELFF.